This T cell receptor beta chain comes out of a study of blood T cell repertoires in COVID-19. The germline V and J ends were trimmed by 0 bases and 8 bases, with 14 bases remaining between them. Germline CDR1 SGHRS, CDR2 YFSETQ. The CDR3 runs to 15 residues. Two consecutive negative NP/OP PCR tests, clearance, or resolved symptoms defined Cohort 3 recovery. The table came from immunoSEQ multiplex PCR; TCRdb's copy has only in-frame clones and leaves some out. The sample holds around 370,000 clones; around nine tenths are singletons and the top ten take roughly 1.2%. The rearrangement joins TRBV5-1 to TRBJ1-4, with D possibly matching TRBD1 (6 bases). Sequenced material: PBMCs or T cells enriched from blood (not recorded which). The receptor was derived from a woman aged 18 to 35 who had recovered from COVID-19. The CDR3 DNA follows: TGCGCCAGCAGCTTGGTGTCAGGGGAGGGCGAAAAACTGTTTTTT. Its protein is CASSLVSGEGEKLFF.